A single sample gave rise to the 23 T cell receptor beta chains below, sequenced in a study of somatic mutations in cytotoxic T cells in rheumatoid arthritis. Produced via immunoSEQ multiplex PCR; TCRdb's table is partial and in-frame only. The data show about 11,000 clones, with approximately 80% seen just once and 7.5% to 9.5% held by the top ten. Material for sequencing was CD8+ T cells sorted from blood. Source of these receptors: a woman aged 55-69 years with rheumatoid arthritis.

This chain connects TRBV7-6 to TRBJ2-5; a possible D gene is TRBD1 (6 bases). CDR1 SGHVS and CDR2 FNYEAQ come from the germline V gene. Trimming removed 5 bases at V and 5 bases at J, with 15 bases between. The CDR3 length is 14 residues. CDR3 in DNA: TGTGCCAGCAGCCCTACAGGGCCCCCCGAGACCCAGTACTTC. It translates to CASSPTGPPETQYF.

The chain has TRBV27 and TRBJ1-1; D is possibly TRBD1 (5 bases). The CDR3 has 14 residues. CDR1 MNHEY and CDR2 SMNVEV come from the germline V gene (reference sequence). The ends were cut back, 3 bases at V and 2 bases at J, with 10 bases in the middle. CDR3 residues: CASSLNTGNTEAFF. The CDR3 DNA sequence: TGTGCCAGCAGTTTGAATACAGGCAACACTGAAGCTTTCTTT.

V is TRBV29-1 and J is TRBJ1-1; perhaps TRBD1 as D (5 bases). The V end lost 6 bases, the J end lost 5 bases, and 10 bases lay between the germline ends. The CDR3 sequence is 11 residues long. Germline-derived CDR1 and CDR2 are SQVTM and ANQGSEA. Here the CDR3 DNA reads TGCAGCGTACAAGGGGCAACTGAAGCTTTCTTT. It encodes CSVQGATEAFF.

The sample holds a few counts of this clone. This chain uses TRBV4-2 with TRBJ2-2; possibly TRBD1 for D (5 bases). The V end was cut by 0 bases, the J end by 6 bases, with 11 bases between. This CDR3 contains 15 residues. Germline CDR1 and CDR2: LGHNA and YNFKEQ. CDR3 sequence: CASSQDPGLPGELFF. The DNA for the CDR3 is TGTGCCAGCAGCCAAGATCCAGGGTTACCCGGGGAGCTGTTTTTT.

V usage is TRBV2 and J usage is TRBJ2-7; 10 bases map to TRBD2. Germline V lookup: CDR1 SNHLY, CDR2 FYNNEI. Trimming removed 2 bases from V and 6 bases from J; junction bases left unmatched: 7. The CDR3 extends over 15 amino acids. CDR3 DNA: TGTGCCAGCAGTGAATGGGCTAGCGGGAGCCTCGAGCAGTACTTC. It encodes CASSEWASGSLEQYF.

The CDR3 reads CASSQERTGWENIQYF. CDR3 nucleotide sequence: TGCGCCAGCAGCCAGGAGCGGACAGGGTGGGAAAACATTCAGTACTTC. The chain links TRBV4-3 to TRBJ2-4; 8 bases align to TRBD1. Germline V gene data show CDR1 as LGHNA and CDR2 as YSLEER. The CDR3 loop spans 16 amino acids. V trimming: 3 bases; J trimming: 5 bases; junction bases outside the gene matches: 9.

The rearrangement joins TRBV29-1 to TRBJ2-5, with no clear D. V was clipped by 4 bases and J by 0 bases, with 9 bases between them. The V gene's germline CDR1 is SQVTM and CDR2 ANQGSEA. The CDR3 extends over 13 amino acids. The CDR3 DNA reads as TGCAGCGTTGGGCAGGTATACCAAGAGACCCAGTACTTC. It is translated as CSVGQVYQETQYF.

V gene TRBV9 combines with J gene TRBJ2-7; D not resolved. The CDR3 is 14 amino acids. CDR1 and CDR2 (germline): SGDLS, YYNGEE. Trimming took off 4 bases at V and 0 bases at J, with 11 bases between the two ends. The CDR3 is CASSPPGISYEQYF. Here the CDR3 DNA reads TGTGCCAGCAGCCCCCCCGGTATCTCCTACGAGCAGTACTTC.

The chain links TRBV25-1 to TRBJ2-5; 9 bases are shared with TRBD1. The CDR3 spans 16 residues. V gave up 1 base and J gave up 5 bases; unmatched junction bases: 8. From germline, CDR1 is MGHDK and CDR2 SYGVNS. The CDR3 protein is CASSEWGQGLEETQYF. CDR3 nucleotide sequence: TGTGCCAGCAGTGAATGGGGACAGGGTTTGGAGGAGACCCAGTACTTC.

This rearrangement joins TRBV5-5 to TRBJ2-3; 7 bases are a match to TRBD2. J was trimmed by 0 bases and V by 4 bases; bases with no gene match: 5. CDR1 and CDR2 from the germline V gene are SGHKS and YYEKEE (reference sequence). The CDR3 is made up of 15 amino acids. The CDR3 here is CASSGLAASTDTQYF. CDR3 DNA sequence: TGTGCCAGCAGCGGGCTAGCGGCTAGCACAGATACGCAGTATTTT.

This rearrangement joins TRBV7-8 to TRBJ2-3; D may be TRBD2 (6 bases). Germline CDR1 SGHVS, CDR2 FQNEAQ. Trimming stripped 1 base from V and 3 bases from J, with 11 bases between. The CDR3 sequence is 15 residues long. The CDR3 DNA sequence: TGTGCCAGCAGCTTAGGGTCGAGCGGGACAGATACGCAGTATTTT. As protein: CASSLGSSGTDTQYF.

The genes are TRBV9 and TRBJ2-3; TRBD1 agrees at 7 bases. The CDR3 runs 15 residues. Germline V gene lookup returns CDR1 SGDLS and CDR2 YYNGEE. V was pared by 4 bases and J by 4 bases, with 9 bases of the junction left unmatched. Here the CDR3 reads CASSPPGQGADTQYF. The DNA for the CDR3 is TGTGCCAGCAGCCCCCCCGGGCAGGGGGCAGATACGCAGTATTTT.

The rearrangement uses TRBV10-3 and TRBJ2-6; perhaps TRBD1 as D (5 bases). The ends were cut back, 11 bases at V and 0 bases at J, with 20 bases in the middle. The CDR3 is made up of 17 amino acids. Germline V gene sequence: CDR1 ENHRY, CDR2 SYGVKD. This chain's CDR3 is CAAQGGPSISGANVLTF. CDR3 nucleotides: TGTGCCGCGCAGGGTGGGCCTTCTATCTCTGGGGCCAACGTCCTGACTTTC.

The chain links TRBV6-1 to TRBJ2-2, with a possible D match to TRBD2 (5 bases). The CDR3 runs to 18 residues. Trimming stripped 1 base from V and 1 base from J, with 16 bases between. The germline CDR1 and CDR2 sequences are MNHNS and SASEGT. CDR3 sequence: CASSEELSSGLNTGELFF. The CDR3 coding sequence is TGTGCCAGCAGTGAAGAGCTCTCGAGCGGTCTGAACACCGGGGAGCTGTTTTTT.

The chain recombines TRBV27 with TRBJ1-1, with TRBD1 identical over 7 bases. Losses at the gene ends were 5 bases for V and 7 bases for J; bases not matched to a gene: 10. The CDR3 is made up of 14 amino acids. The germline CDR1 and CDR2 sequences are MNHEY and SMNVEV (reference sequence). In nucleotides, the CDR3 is TGTGCCAGCAGTCCGAACACCGACAGGGTTGAAGCTTTCTTT. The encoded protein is CASSPNTDRVEAFF.

This chain's CDR3 is CASSQLQGSNYGYTF. The CDR3 DNA sequence: TGCGCCAGCAGCCAATTGCAGGGATCTAACTATGGCTACACCTTC. The V gene is TRBV4-1, the J gene TRBJ1-2, with TRBD1 as a possible D gene (5 bases). The V gene lost 2 bases and the J gene lost 0 bases, with 10 bases spanning the gap. Germline CDR1 and CDR2: MGHRA and YSYEKL. CDR3 size: 15 residues.

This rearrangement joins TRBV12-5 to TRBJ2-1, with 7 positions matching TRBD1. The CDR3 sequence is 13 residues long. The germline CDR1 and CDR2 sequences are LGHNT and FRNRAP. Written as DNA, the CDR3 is TGTGCAGGGACAGCGGACTCCTACAATGAGCAGTTCTTC. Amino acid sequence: CAGTADSYNEQFF.

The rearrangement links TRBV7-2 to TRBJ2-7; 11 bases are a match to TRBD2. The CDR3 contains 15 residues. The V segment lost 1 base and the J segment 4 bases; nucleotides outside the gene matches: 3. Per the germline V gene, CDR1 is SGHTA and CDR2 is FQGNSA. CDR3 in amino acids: CASSLGRLAGYEQYF. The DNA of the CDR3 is TGTGCCAGCAGCTTAGGTCGACTAGCGGGGTACGAGCAGTACTTC. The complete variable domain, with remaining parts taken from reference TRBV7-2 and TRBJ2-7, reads GAGVSQSPSNKVTEKGKDVELRCDPISGHTALYWYRQSLGQGLEFLIYFQGNSAPDKSGLPSDRFSAERTGGSVSTLTIQRTQQEDSAVYLCASSLGRLAGYEQYFGPGTRLTVT.

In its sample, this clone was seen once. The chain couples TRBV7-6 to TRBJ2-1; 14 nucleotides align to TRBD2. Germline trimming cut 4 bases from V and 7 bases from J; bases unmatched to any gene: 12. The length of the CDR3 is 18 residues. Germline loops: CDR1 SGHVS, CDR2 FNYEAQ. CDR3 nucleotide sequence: TGTGCCAGCAGCTGGGATATCGGGACTAGCGGGAGCGTAAATGAGCAGTTCTTC. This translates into CASSWDIGTSGSVNEQFF.

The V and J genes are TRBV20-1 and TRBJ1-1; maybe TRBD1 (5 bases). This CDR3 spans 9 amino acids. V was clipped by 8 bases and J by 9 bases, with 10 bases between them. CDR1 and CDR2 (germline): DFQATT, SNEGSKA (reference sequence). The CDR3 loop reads CSTGGKAFF. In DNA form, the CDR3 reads TGCAGTACGGGGGGGAAAGCTTTCTTT.

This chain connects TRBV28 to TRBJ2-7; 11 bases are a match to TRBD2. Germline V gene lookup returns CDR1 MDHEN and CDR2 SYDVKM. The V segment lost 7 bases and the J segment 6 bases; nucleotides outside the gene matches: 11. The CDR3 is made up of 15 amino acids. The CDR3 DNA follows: TGTGCCAGCACCCGGGAGTGGCTAGCGGGAGGCGAGCAGTACTTC. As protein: CASTREWLAGGEQYF. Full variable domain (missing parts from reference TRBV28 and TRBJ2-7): DVKVTQSSRYLVKRTGEKVFLECVQDMDHENMFWYRQDPGLGLRLIYFSYDVKMKEKGDIPEGYSVSREKKERFSLILESASTNQTSMYLCASTREWLAGGEQYFGPGTRLTVT.

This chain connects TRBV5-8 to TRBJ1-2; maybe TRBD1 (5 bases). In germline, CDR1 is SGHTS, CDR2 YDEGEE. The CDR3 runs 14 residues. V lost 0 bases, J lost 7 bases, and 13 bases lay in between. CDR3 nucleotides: TGTGCCAGCAGCTTGGGGACACGACCGGGTGGCTACACCTTC. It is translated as CASSLGTRPGGYTF.

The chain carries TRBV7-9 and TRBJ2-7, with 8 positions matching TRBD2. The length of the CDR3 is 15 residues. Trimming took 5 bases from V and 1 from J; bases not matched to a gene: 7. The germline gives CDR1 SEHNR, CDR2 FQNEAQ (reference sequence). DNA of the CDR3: TGTGCCAGCAGCCCTGGGACTAGAGGTTCCTACGAGCAGTACTTC. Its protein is CASSPGTRGSYEQYF.